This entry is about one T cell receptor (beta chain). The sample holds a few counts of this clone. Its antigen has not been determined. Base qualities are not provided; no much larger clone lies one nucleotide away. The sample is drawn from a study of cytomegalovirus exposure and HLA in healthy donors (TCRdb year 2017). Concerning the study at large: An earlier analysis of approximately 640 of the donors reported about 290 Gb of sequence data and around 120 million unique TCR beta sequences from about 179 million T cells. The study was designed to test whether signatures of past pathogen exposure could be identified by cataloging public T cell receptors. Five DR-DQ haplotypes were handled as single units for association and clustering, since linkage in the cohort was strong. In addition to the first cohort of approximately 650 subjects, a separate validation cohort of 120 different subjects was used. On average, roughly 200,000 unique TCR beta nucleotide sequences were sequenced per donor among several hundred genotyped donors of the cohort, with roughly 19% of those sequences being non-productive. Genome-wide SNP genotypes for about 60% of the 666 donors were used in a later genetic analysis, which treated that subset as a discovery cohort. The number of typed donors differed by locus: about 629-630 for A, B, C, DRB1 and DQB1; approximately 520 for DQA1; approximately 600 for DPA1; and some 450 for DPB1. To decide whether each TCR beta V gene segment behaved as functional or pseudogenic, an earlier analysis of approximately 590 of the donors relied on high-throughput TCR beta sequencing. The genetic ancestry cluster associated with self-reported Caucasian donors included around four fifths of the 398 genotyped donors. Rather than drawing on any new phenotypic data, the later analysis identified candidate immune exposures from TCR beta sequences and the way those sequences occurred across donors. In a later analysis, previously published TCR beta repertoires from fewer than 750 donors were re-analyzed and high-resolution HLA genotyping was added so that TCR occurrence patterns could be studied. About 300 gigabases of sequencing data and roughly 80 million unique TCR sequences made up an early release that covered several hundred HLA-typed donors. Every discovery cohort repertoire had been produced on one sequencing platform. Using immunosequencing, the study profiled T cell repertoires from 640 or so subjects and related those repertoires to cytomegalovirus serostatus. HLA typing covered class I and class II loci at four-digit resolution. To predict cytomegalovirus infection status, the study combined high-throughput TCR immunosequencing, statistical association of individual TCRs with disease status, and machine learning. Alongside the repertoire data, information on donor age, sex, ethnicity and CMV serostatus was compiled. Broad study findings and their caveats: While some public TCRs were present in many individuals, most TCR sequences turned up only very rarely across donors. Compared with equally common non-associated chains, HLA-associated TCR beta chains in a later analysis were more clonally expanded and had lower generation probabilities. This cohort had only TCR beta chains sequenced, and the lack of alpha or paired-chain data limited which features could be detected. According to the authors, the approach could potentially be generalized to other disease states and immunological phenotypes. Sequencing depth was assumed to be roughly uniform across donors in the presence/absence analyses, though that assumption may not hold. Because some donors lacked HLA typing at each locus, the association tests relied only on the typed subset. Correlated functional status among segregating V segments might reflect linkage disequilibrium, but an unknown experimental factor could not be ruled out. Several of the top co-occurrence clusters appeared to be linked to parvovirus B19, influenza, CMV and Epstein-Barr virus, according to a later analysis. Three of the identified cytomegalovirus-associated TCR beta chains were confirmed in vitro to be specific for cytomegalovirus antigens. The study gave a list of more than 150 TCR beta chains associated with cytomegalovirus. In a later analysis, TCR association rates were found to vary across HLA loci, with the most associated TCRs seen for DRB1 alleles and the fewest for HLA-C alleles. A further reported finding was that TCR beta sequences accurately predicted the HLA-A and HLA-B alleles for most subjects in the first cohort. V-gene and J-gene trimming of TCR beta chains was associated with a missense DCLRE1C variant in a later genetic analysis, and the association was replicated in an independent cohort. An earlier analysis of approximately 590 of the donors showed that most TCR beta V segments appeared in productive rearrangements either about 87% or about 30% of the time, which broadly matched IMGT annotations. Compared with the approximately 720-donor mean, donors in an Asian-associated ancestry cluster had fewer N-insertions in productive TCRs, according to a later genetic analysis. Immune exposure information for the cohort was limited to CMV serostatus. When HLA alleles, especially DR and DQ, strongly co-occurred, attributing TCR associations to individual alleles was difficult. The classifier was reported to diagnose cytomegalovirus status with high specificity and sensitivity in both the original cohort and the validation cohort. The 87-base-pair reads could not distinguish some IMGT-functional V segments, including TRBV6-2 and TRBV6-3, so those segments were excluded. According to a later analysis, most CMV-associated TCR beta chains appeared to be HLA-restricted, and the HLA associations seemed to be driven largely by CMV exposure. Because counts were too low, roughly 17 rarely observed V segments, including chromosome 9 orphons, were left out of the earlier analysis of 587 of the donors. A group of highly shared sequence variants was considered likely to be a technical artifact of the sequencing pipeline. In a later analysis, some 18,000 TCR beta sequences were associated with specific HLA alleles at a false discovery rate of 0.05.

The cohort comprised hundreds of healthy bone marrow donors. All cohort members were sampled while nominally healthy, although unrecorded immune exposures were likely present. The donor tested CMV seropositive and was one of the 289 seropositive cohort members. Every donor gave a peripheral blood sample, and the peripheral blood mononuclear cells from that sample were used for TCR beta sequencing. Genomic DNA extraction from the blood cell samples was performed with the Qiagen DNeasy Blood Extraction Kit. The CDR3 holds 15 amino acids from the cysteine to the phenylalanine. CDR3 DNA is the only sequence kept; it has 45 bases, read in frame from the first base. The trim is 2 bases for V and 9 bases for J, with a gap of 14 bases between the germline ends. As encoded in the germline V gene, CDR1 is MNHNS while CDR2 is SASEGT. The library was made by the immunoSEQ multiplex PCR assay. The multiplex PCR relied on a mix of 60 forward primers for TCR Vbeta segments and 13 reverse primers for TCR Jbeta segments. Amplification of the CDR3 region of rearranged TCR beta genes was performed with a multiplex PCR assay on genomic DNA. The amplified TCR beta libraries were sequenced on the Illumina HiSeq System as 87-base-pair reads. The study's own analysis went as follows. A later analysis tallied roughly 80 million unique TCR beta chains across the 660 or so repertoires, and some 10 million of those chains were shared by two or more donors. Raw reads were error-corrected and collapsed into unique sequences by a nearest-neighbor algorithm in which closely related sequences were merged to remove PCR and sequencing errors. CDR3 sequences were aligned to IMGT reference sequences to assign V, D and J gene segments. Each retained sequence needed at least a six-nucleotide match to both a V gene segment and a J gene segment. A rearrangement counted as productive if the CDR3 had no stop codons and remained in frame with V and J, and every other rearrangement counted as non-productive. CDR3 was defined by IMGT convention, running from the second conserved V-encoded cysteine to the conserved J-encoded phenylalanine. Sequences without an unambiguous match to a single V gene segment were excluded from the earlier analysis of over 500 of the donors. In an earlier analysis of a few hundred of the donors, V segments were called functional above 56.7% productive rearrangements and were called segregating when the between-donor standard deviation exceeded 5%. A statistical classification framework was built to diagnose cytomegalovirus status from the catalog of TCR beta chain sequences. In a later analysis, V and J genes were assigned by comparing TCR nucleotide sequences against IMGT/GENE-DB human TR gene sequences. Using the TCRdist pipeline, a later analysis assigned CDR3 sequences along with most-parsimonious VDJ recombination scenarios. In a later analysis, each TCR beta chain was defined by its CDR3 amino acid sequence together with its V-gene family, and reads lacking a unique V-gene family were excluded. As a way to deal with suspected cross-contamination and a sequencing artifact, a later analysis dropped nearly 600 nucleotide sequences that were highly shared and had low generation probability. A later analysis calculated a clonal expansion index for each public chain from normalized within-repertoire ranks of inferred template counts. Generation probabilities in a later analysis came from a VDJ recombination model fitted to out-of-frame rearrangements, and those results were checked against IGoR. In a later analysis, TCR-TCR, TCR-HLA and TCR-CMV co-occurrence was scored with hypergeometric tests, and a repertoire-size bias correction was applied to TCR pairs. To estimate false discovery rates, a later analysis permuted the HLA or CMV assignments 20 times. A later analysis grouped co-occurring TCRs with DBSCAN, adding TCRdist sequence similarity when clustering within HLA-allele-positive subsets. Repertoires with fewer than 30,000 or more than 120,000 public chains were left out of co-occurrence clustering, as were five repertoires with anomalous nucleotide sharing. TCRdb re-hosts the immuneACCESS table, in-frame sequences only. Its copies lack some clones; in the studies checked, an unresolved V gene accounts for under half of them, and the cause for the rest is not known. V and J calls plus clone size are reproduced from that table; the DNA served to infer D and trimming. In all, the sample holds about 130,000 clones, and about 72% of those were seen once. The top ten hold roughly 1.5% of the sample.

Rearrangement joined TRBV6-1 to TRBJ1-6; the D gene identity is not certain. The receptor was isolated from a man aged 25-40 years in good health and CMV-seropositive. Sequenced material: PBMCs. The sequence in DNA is TGTGCCAGCAGTGAATCAGTGGGTGCGGGTTCACCCCTCCACTTT. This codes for CASSESVGAGSPLHF.